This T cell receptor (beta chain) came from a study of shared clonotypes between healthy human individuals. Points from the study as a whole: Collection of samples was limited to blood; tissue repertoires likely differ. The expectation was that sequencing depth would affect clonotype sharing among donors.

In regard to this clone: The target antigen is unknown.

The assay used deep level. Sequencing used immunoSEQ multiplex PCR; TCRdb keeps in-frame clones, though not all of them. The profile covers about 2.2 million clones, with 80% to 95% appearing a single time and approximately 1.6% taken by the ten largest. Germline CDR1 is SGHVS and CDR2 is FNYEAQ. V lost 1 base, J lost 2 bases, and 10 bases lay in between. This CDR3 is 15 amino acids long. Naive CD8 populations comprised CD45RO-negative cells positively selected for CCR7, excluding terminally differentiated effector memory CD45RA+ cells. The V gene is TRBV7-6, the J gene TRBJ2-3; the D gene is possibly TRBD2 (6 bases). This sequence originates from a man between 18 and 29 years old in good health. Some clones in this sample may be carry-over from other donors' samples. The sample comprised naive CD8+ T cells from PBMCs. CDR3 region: CASSLEQDYTDTQYF. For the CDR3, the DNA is TGTGCCAGCAGCTTAGAACAGGACTACACAGATACGCAGTATTTT.